Presented here are 32 T cell receptor beta chains from one specimen sequenced in a study of T-cell reconstitution after alpha-beta-depleted transplantation in children (dated by TCRdb to the mid-2010s). Library preparation employed PCR. These reads were obtained on an Illumina HiSeq 2500. TCR library preparation used molecular barcoding, with unique molecular identifiers applied to normalize quantification of the TCRbeta repertoire. Through fastp at Q25 and MiXCR, TCRdb rebuilt clones from the public reads, retaining in-frame beta chains. Duplicate CDR3 protein sequences are folded into a single record with the most common DNA and genes. In all, the sample holds roughly 500,000 distinct CDR3 sequences, and less than 35% of those were seen once. The ten largest clones add up to approximately 2.3% of the sample. This specimen consisted of PBMCs from the stem cell graft donor, obtained from the stem cell graft. Source of these receptors: a human donor who donated a stem cell graft to a child with aplastic anemia.

This clonotype was counted many times. The chain links TRBV28 to TRBJ1-5, with 7 bases identical to TRBD1. Unmatched junction bases numbered 5, after V lost 8 bases and J lost 4 bases. This CDR3 contains 13 residues. Germline lookup yields CDR1 MDHEN and CDR2 SYDVKM. The chain's CDR3 is CASQYRGNQPQHF. The CDR3 nucleotides are TGTGCCAGCCAATACAGGGGAAATCAGCCCCAGCATTTT.

The chain combines TRBV12-3 or TRBV12-4 with TRBJ2-7, with no clear D. The CDR3 sequence is 15 residues long. V lost 2 bases and J lost 2, with 13 bases in between. The CDR3 region has the DNA TGTGCCAGCAGTTTAACCGTACTCCTAGCCTACGAGCAGTACTTC. Amino acids: CASSLTVLLAYEQYF.

This chain links TRBV6-5 with TRBJ2-2, with D perhaps matching TRBD2 (6 bases). Germline CDR1 MNHEY, CDR2 SVGAGI. The CDR3 totals 15 residues. Trimming pared 7 bases from V and 6 bases from J, leaving 18 bases between. The CDR3 loop reads CASTISSVTAGELFF. The CDR3, as DNA: TGTGCCAGCACTATATCTAGCGTAACGGCCGGGGAGCTGTTTTTT.

This clonotype was seen a handful of times. This chain connects TRBV7-2 to TRBJ1-6, with unresolved D. This CDR3 is built from 16 residues. Trimming pared 2 bases from V and 9 bases from J, leaving 17 bases between. Germline lookup yields CDR1 SGHTA and CDR2 FQGNSA. CDR3 nucleotides: TGTGCCAGCAGCTTATATGGACTCTTGGAGGGTTCACCCCTCCACTTT. Its protein is CASSLYGLLEGSPLHF. The variable domain in full, completed from reference TRBV7-2 and TRBJ1-6, reads GAGVSQSPSNKVTEKGKDVELRCDPISGHTALYWYRQSLGQGLEFLIYFQGNSAPDKSGLPSDRFSAERTGGSVSTLTIQRTQQEDSAVYLCASSLYGLLEGSPLHFGNGTRLTVT.

The J gene is TRBJ1-3, the V gene TRBV5-1; 8 bases are a match to TRBD1. The junction had 11 bases not matched to a gene; V was cut back by 4 bases and J by 2 bases. The CDR3 is 17 residues long. The germline V gene has CDR1 SGHRS and CDR2 YFSETQ. The DNA of the CDR3 is TGCGCCAGCAGCATCCAGGGGACAGGTCGGGCTGGAAACACCATATATTTT. This sequence encodes CASSIQGTGRAGNTIYF.

CDR3 bases: TGCAGTGCTAGAGGGATTCACGGGGGACAGCGGAACACCGGGGAGCTGTTTTTT. It yields the protein CSARGIHGGQRNTGELFF. The V call is TRBV20-1, the J call TRBJ2-2; a weak D match, TRBD1 (7 bases). CDR3 length: 18 amino acids. Germline CDR1 reads DFQATT; CDR2 reads SNEGSKA (reference sequence). V dropped 1 base and J dropped 1 base, with 19 bases sitting between them.

This sequence joins TRBV20-1 and TRBJ2-1; D is possibly TRBD2 (6 bases). V was trimmed by 6 bases and J by 10 bases, leaving 13 bases between them. This CDR3 is built from 11 residues. Germline CDR1 is DFQATT and CDR2 is SNEGSKA (reference sequence). The CDR3 nucleotides are TGCAGTGCCAACATCCTAGCGGAGCAGTTCTTC. Translation: CSANILAEQFF.

This clonotype has a handful of counts. The V gene is TRBV5-1, the J gene TRBJ1-1; no firm D call. The length of the CDR3 is 11 residues. V was trimmed by 4 bases and J by 8 bases, leaving 9 bases between them. CDR1 is SGHRS and CDR2 is YFSETQ in the germline V gene. CDR3 nucleotides: TGCGCCAGCAGCGGAAGGACGGAAGCTTTCTTT. Its translation: CASSGRTEAFF.

The J gene is TRBJ2-3, the V gene TRBV29-1, with D possibly being TRBD2 (6 bases). The CDR3 contains 15 residues. Trimming shortened V by 4 bases and J by 0 bases, and 14 bases separated the two germline ends. Germline V gene sequence: CDR1 SQVTM, CDR2 ANQGSEA. CDR3 residues: CSVVGGSGSTDTQYF. CDR3 bases: TGCAGCGTTGTTGGGGGTAGCGGAAGCACAGATACGCAGTATTTT.

This sequence joins TRBV5-1 and TRBJ1-2; D unclear. V lost 4 bases to trimming and J lost 8 bases, with 15 bases between them. The CDR3 length is 13 residues. Germline V gene lookup returns CDR1 SGHRS and CDR2 YFSETQ. Here the CDR3 DNA reads TGCGCCAGCAGCAAGGACGGAGAGGGAGGCTACACCTTC. Translation gives CASSKDGEGGYTF.

V and J are TRBV4-2 and TRBJ2-3; D unclear. This CDR3 has 15 residues. Germline V gene lookup returns CDR1 LGHNA and CDR2 YNFKEQ. Trimming removed 0 bases from V and 2 bases from J, with 9 bases in between. In DNA form, the CDR3 reads TGTGCCAGCAGCCAAGAAGGTACGAACACAGATACGCAGTATTTT. Amino acids: CASSQEGTNTDTQYF.

This clonotype was observed a few times. Here the CDR3 reads CASSPVSLGGYTF. The CDR3 DNA follows: TGTGCCAGCAGCCCCGTCTCCTTGGGTGGCTACACCTTC. This rearrangement joins TRBV7-8 to TRBJ1-2, with D hard to call. Germline CDR1 reads SGHVS; CDR2 reads FQNEAQ. This CDR3 contains 13 residues. V gave up 5 bases and J gave up 7 bases, with 14 bases separating them.

The chain uses TRBV27 and TRBJ2-2, with 8 positions matching TRBD2. There are 13 residues in the CDR3. V lost 5 bases to trimming and J lost 7 bases; unmatched junction nucleotides: 3. Germline CDR1 and CDR2: MNHEY and SMNVEV (reference sequence). The CDR3 nucleotides read TGTGCCAGCAGTCCGACTAGCGTCGGGGAGCTGTTTTTT. Its protein product is CASSPTSVGELFF.

This clonotype was seen at least ten times. This sequence joins TRBV20-1 and TRBJ1-2, with a tentative D call TRBD1 (5 bases). Germline CDR1 DFQATT, CDR2 SNEGSKA (reference sequence). V dropped 3 bases and J dropped 6 bases, with 14 bases sitting between them. The CDR3 loop spans 13 amino acids. The CDR3 DNA sequence: TGCAGTGCTAGCGACAGAGCACTCGATGGCTACACCTTC. Protein: CSASDRALDGYTF.

The chain combines TRBV28 with TRBJ1-1, with no clear D. Germline CDR1 reads MDHEN; CDR2 reads SYDVKM. Trimming stripped 3 bases from V and 1 base from J, with 12 bases between. CDR3 length: 15 amino acids. CDR3 region: CASSFLPRGNTEAFF. DNA of the CDR3: TGTGCCAGCAGTTTCCTGCCCCGCGGGAACACTGAAGCTTTCTTT.

This clonotype came up a few times. The CDR3 DNA reads TGTGCCAGCAGCTTCACCGGACAGAGCAATCAGCCCCAGCATTTT. Translation: CASSFTGQSNQPQHF. V is TRBV7-2 and J is TRBJ1-5; a weak D match, TRBD1 (6 bases). CDR1 SGHTA and CDR2 FQGNSA come from the germline V gene. The CDR3 runs 15 residues. V was pared by 3 bases and J by 1 base, with 10 bases between.

The table lists this clonotype with a few counts. J is TRBJ2-3 and V is TRBV7-3, with D maybe TRBD1 (5 bases). Trimming left V 6 bases short and J 0 bases short, with 10 bases between. Germline V gene data show CDR1 as SGHTA and CDR2 as FQGTGA. The CDR3 has 14 residues. The chain's CDR3 is CASRKTASTDTQYF. CDR3 bases: TGTGCCAGCAGAAAGACAGCTAGCACAGATACGCAGTATTTT.

This clonotype was detected only once. V and J are TRBV29-1 and TRBJ2-1, with D perhaps being TRBD1 or TRBD2 (5 bases each). Per germline, CDR1 SQVTM and CDR2 ANQGSEA. This CDR3 is built from 15 residues. V was shortened by 5 bases and J by 0 bases, with 14 bases between the two germline ends. The CDR3 DNA reads as TGCAGCGTTCGGGGACGGGCGAGCTCCTACAATGAGCAGTTCTTC. Translation: CSVRGRASSYNEQFF.

V usage is TRBV9 and J usage is TRBJ1-1; D uncertain. The CDR3 is 15 residues long. V lost 4 bases and J 8 bases, leaving 21 bases between the germline ends. Germline assignment: CDR1 SGDLS and CDR2 YYNGEE. In nucleotides, the CDR3 is TGTGCCAGCAGCCCACTCTCGGACGTTACTGTGGAAGCTTTCTTT. Translating it yields CASSPLSDVTVEAFF.

The sample holds a few counts of this clonotype. The chain is built from TRBV11-2 and TRBJ1-1; D not resolved. This CDR3 is 14 amino acids long. From germline, CDR1 is SGHAT and CDR2 FQNNGV. The ends were cut back, 2 bases at V and 6 bases at J, with 13 bases in the middle. Written as DNA, the CDR3 is TGTGCCAGCAGCTTATATAGGGAGTTGGCTGAAGCTTTCTTT. Translating it yields CASSLYRELAEAFF.

V usage is TRBV20-1 and J usage is TRBJ1-5; TRBD1 is a possible D gene (5 bases). Deletions cut 5 bases from V and 0 bases from J, with 14 bases between. The CDR3 has 15 amino acids. The germline V gene encodes CDR1 DFQATT and CDR2 SNEGSKA (reference sequence). CDR3 residues: CSARARGYSNQPQHF. The CDR3 DNA sequence: TGCAGTGCTCGCGCGCGGGGGTATAGCAATCAGCCCCAGCATTTT.

The V and J genes are TRBV5-5 and TRBJ1-1; D gene uncertain. The CDR3 is made up of 15 amino acids. Germline V gives CDR1 SGHKS, CDR2 YYEKEE (reference sequence). The V end was cut by 4 bases, the J end by 3 bases, with 16 bases between. The CDR3 reads CASSRSLQVDTEAFF. CDR3 nucleotide sequence: TGTGCCAGCAGCCGGAGTCTGCAGGTCGACACTGAAGCTTTCTTT.

This clonotype was found a few times. The rearrangement joins TRBV7-2 to TRBJ2-5; D perhaps matches TRBD2 (6 bases). Germline V gene data show CDR1 as SGHTA and CDR2 as FQGNSA. The CDR3 extends over 16 amino acids. Trimming cost V 2 bases and J 2 bases, with 15 bases left between them. CDR3 amino acids: CASSLMVLGGQETQYF. The CDR3 DNA is TGTGCCAGCAGCTTAATGGTTCTGGGGGGACAAGAGACCCAGTACTTC.

This clonotype was counted a few times. This rearrangement joins TRBV20-1 to TRBJ1-5, with unresolved D. Deletions cut 5 bases from V and 1 base from J, with 12 bases between. This CDR3 region has 14 residues. CDR1 and CDR2 (germline): DFQATT, SNEGSKA (reference sequence). The CDR3 region is CSAPARQSNQPQHF. In DNA, the CDR3 is TGCAGTGCTCCGGCGCGGCAGAGCAATCAGCCCCAGCATTTT.

The CDR3 loop reads CASSERSSSPLHF. The CDR3, as DNA: TGTGCCAGCAGCGAAAGAAGCAGTTCACCCCTCCACTTT. The gene calls are TRBV7-2 and TRBJ1-6, with unresolved D. V lost 5 bases and J lost 9, with 11 bases in between. Germline CDR1 reads SGHTA; CDR2 reads FQGNSA. The CDR3 consists of 13 residues.

The chain recombines TRBV19 with TRBJ1-5; D is ambiguous. This CDR3 contains 11 residues. The germline V gene has CDR1 LNHDA and CDR2 SQIVND (reference sequence). Deletions cut 5 bases from V and 7 bases from J, with 6 bases between. The DNA of the CDR3 is TGTGCCAGTAGTGCGGGACAGCCCCAGCATTTT. It codes for CASSAGQPQHF.

V is TRBV4-2 and J is TRBJ2-6; D could derive from TRBD1 or TRBD2 (5 bases each). V lost 5 bases and J 4 bases, leaving 24 bases between the germline ends. There are 19 residues in the CDR3. Per germline, CDR1 LGHNA and CDR2 YNFKEQ. The DNA of the CDR3 is TGTGCCAGCAGCACTCCCAGCGAGCGGCTGTGGGGCGGGGCCAACGTCCTGACTTTC. Translating gives CASSTPSERLWGGANVLTF.

This clonotype was counted a few times. The chain combines TRBV7-8 with TRBJ1-1; a weak D match, TRBD1 (5 bases). Germline lookup yields CDR1 SGHVS and CDR2 FQNEAQ. The CDR3 is made up of 16 amino acids. Deletions cut 5 bases from V and 6 bases from J, with 22 bases between. The CDR3 DNA reads as TGTGCCAGCAGCATACGGTCATCGGCAGGGCGCCCTGAAGCTTTCTTT. Translation gives CASSIRSSAGRPEAFF.

This rearrangement joins TRBV6-5 to TRBJ2-1; 8 bases align to TRBD2. Trimming cost V 0 bases and J 8 bases; bases outside gene matches: 6. Per germline, CDR1 MNHEY and CDR2 SVGAGI. The CDR3 extends over 15 amino acids. The chain's CDR3 is CASSYSAGVQDEQFF. In nucleotides, the CDR3 is TGTGCCAGCAGTTACTCAGCGGGAGTTCAGGATGAGCAGTTCTTC.

This clonotype was seen more than once but under ten times. The chain couples TRBV4-3 to TRBJ1-1, with D tentatively TRBD1 (5 bases). V shed 0 bases and J shed 0 bases, with 17 bases lying between them. Germline loops: CDR1 LGHNA, CDR2 YSLEER. The CDR3 spans 18 residues. CDR3 amino acids: CASSQDFQGMGMNTEAFF. The CDR3 DNA reads TGCGCCAGCAGCCAAGATTTCCAGGGCATGGGGATGAACACTGAAGCTTTCTTT.

The V and J genes are TRBV12-3 or TRBV12-4 and TRBJ2-3; 10 bases align to TRBD2. Trimming took 2 bases from V and 8 from J; bases not matched to a gene: 7. The CDR3 contains 15 residues. CDR3 sequence: CASSLSASGSGTQYF. Written as DNA, the CDR3 is TGTGCCAGCAGTTTATCGGCTAGCGGGAGTGGTACGCAGTATTTT.

This clonotype was observed at least ten times. V is TRBV18 and J is TRBJ1-1; 7 bases match TRBD1. The V gene end was trimmed by 3 bases and the J gene end by 3 bases; junction bases not matched to a gene: 1. From germline, CDR1 is KGHSH and CDR2 LQKENI. The CDR3 sequence is 13 residues long. Written as DNA, the CDR3 is TGTGCCAGCTCACCCGGGACAGACACTGAAGCTTTCTTT. It encodes CASSPGTDTEAFF.